The 10 T cell receptor beta chains below were found in one sample sequenced in a study of cytomegalovirus exposure and HLA in healthy donors. TCRdb's table, derived via immunoSEQ multiplex PCR, lists solely in-frame clones and lacks some. The table records approximately 270,000 clones, approximately 83% of them present only once. Input material: PBMCs. These receptors all stem from a woman aged 18-35 years in good health and CMV-seronegative.

A few counts support this clone. V and J are TRBV4-1 and TRBJ1-2; the D is unclear. With 4 bases removed from V and 8 bases from J, the gap between germline ends came to 17 bases. Germline V gene data show CDR1 as MGHRA and CDR2 as YSYEKL. CDR3 length: 14 amino acids. CDR3: CASSLPRGSIGYTF. Written as DNA, the CDR3 is TGCGCCAGCAGCCTACCCAGAGGAAGCATAGGCTACACCTTC.

CDR3 amino acids: CAWSSGTSFSDTQYF. DNA of the CDR3: TGTGCCTGGAGTTCCGGGACTAGCTTTTCAGATACGCAGTATTTT. This chain connects TRBV30 to TRBJ2-3, with 9 bases matching TRBD2. V trimming: 2 bases; J trimming: 4 bases; junction bases outside the gene matches: 7. This CDR3 has 15 amino acids. CDR1 GTSNPN and CDR2 SVGIG come from the germline V gene (reference sequence).

V and J are TRBV6-6 and TRBJ2-3; 9 bases are a match to TRBD1. This CDR3 is built from 16 residues. V shed 6 bases and J 0 bases; nucleotides not matched to a gene: 7. Germline CDR1 and CDR2: MNHNY and SVGAGI (reference sequence). As DNA, the CDR3 is TGTGCCAGCAGCCTAGGACAGGGGACAAGCACAGATACGCAGTATTTT. It translates to CASSLGQGTSTDTQYF.

The chain couples TRBV30 to TRBJ1-4, with D perhaps matching TRBD1 (6 bases). CDR3 length: 14 amino acids. V lost 1 base and J lost 5, with 11 bases in between. Germline-derived CDR1 and CDR2 are GTSNPN and SVGIG (reference sequence). The CDR3 spells CAWSEGQKNEKLFF. The CDR3 DNA reads as TGTGCCTGGAGTGAAGGACAGAAGAATGAAAAACTGTTTTTT. The variable domain in full, completed from reference TRBV30 and TRBJ1-4, reads SQTIHQWPATLVQPVGSPLSLECTVEGTSNPNLYWYRQAAGRGLQLLFYSVGIGQISSEVPQNLSASRPQDRQFILSSKKLLLSDSGFYLCAWSEGQKNEKLFFGSGTQLSVL.

V and J are TRBV10-3 and TRBJ1-2; D possibly corresponds to TRBD1 (6 bases). V shed 10 bases and J shed 5 bases, with 17 bases lying between them. This CDR3 comprises 13 residues. The V gene's germline CDR1 is ENHRY and CDR2 SYGVKD. The CDR3 sequence: CATNRDGNYGYTF. CDR3 DNA: TGTGCCACTAACAGGGACGGAAATTATGGCTACACCTTC.

The chain is built from TRBV6-5 and TRBJ1-2; D may be TRBD1 (5 bases). From germline, CDR1 is MNHEY and CDR2 SVGAGI. The V gene lost 2 bases and the J gene lost 4 bases, with 17 bases spanning the gap. The CDR3 extends over 16 amino acids. The CDR3 bases are TGTGCCAGCAGTTACGGGAAAGGGGCGCGCTCCTATGGCTACACCTTC. Translated: CASSYGKGARSYGYTF.

This chain uses TRBV6-5 with TRBJ1-1, with TRBD1 as a possible D gene (5 bases). CDR1 is MNHEY and CDR2 is SVGAGI in the germline V gene. Trimming took off 6 bases at V and 0 bases at J, with 8 bases between the two ends. The length of the CDR3 is 13 residues. The CDR3 is CASRPGMNTEAFF. The CDR3 DNA reads TGTGCCAGCAGACCAGGGATGAACACTGAAGCTTTCTTT.

The chain recombines TRBV25-1 with TRBJ1-2; no clear D gene. V dropped 3 bases and J dropped 8 bases, with 19 bases sitting between them. Germline CDR1 and CDR2: MGHDK and SYGVNS. The CDR3 has 15 amino acids. CDR3 sequence reads: CASSDQLAGSEGYTF. In nucleotides, the CDR3 is TGTGCCAGCAGTGATCAGCTTGCGGGCTCGGAGGGCTACACCTTC.

The chain couples TRBV19 to TRBJ1-2; D is undetermined. Germline assignment: CDR1 LNHDA and CDR2 SQIVND (reference sequence). V was clipped by 3 bases and J by 5 bases, with 10 bases between them. The CDR3 sequence is 13 residues long. CDR3 DNA: TGTGCCAGTAGTATTAAAACTCCTTATGGCTACACCTTC. Translated, it gives CASSIKTPYGYTF.

On this clone itself: The same CDR3 can be traced to other DNA sequences in this sample. The chain uses TRBV6-5 and TRBJ1-2; TRBD1 matches 11 bases. The germline gives CDR1 MNHEY, CDR2 SVGAGI. Trimming removed 6 bases from V and 2 bases from J; junction bases left unmatched: 2. This CDR3 contains 14 residues. This CDR3 is CASSRTGGNYGYTF. The CDR3 DNA reads as TGTGCCAGCAGCCGGACAGGGGGCAACTATGGCTACACCTTC.